The 28 T cell receptor beta chains listed next were all sequenced from one sample in a study of T cell responses to AZD1222 COVID-19 vaccine. Assay: immunoSEQ multiplex PCR; the TCRdb copy retains only in-frame clones and omits some. The data contain 120,000 or so clones, around 91% of them singletons. This sample comprised peripheral blood, obtained on day 0 of MenACWY control vaccination. These receptors were collected from an adult in good health.

The gene calls are TRBV29-1 and TRBJ1-1; no firm D call. Germline assignment: CDR1 SQVTM and CDR2 ANQGSEA. Trimming took off 3 bases at V and 5 bases at J, with 7 bases between the two ends. The CDR3 has 11 amino acids. CDR3: CSVEGRTEAFF. CDR3 nucleotides: TGCAGCGTTGAGGGGAGAACTGAAGCTTTCTTT.

The table lists this clone with a count of one. This chain uses TRBV19 with TRBJ2-3, with D possibly matching TRBD1 (6 bases). The CDR3 consists of 13 residues. Trimming removed 9 bases from V and 2 bases from J, with 12 bases in between. The germline V gene has CDR1 LNHDA and CDR2 SQIVND (reference sequence). Written as DNA, the CDR3 is TGTGCCAGCGGGACATACACCACAGATACGCAGTATTTT. It encodes CASGTYTTDTQYF. Drawing the rest from reference TRBV19 and TRBJ2-3, the complete variable domain is DGGITQSPKYLFRKEGQNVTLSCEQNLNHDAMYWYRQDPGQGLRLIYYSQIVNDFQKGDIAEGYSVSREKKESFPLTVTSAQKNPTAFYLCASGTYTTDTQYFGPGTRLTVL.

The rearrangement uses TRBV29-1 and TRBJ1-5; TRBD1 is a possible D gene (6 bases). This CDR3 spans 16 amino acids. Trimming took 2 bases from V and 3 from J, leaving 17 bases between them. Germline CDR1 SQVTM, CDR2 ANQGSEA. CDR3 region: CSVEIGQTNHNQPQHF. CDR3 DNA sequence: TGCAGCGTTGAAATCGGACAGACTAATCACAATCAGCCCCAGCATTTT.

The chain has TRBV19 and TRBJ2-5, with D uncertain. The CDR3 runs to 13 residues. Germline V gene lookup returns CDR1 LNHDA and CDR2 SQIVND (reference sequence). The V gene lost 1 base and the J gene lost 7 bases, with 10 bases spanning the gap. CDR3 loop: CASSIGQFGTQYF. CDR3 sequence (DNA): TGTGCCAGTAGTATAGGCCAGTTCGGGACCCAGTACTTC.

Written as DNA, the CDR3 is TGTGCCAGCAGTGCCGCGGGACAGATGAACATTCAGTACTTC. Its translation is CASSAAGQMNIQYF. V and J are TRBV27 and TRBJ2-4, with D possibly TRBD1 on 7 matching bases. Germline V gene data show CDR1 as MNHEY and CDR2 as SMNVEV (reference sequence). The CDR3 covers 14 residues. V lost 5 bases, J lost 7 bases, and 15 bases lay in between.

The gene calls are TRBV7-8 and TRBJ1-5; perhaps TRBD1 as D (6 bases). CDR1 SGHVS and CDR2 FQNEAQ come from the germline V gene. V was clipped by 3 bases and J by 7 bases, with 10 bases between them. This CDR3 region has 13 residues. The CDR3 DNA reads as TGTGCCAGCAGCTTGGACAGAAGCCAGCCCCAGCATTTT. Residues: CASSLDRSQPQHF.

This chain connects TRBV5-1 to TRBJ1-4; D gene ambiguous. There are 14 residues in the CDR3. The V end was cut by 4 bases, the J end by 7 bases, with 14 bases between. Germline loops: CDR1 SGHRS, CDR2 YFSETQ. The CDR3, as DNA: TGCGCCAGCAGCCACCTCGGCTTAAGTGAAAAACTGTTTTTT. Encoded protein: CASSHLGLSEKLFF.

The rearrangement uses TRBV4-1 and TRBJ2-3, with TRBD1 as a possible D gene (6 bases). V was cut by 4 bases and J by 5 bases, with 19 bases left in between. Germline-derived CDR1 and CDR2 are MGHRA and YSYEKL. The length of the CDR3 is 16 residues. CDR3 in amino acids: CASSPGRRGNIDTQYF. CDR3 bases: TGCGCCAGCAGCCCAGGACGCAGGGGAAATATAGATACGCAGTATTTT.

The chain combines TRBV6-5 with TRBJ1-1; D is unresolved. Trimming pared 6 bases from V and 4 bases from J, leaving 12 bases between. CDR1 MNHEY and CDR2 SVGAGI come from the germline V gene. The CDR3 runs to 13 residues. The chain's CDR3 is CASRVIETTEAFF. CDR3 nucleotide sequence: TGTGCCAGCAGGGTTATCGAGACCACTGAAGCTTTCTTT.

The V call is TRBV6-2 or TRBV6-3, the J call TRBJ1-5; 7 bases match TRBD1. V dropped 4 bases and J dropped 4; count of bases not matched to a gene: 10. This CDR3 comprises 16 residues. The germline gives CDR1 MNHEY, CDR2 SVGEGT. This CDR3 is CASSSTPGGGNQPQHF. The CDR3 DNA sequence: TGTGCCAGCAGTTCGACCCCAGGGGGAGGTAATCAGCCCCAGCATTTT.

The gene calls are TRBV12-3 or TRBV12-4 and TRBJ1-2; no reliable D call. CDR3 size: 13 residues. The V gene lost 1 base and the J gene lost 8 bases, with 11 bases spanning the gap. CDR3 sequence reads: CASSLVGYGGYTF. Here the CDR3 DNA reads TGTGCCAGCAGTTTAGTCGGGTACGGCGGCTACACCTTC.

This chain links TRBV28 with TRBJ2-7; TRBD2 agrees at 12 bases. The CDR3 is 15 residues long. CDR1 and CDR2 (germline): MDHEN, SYDVKM. V gave up 5 bases and J gave up 1 base; unmatched junction bases: 3. The CDR3 DNA sequence: TGTGCCAGCAGTCTAGCGGGAGGGCCTTCCTACGAGCAGTACTTC. Protein sequence: CASSLAGGPSYEQYF.

CDR3 region: CASSLALTATGETQYF. CDR3 coding DNA: TGTGCCAGCAGCTTAGCGCTGACGGCGACGGGAGAGACCCAGTACTTC. The chain combines TRBV7-9 with TRBJ2-5; no clear D gene. There are 16 residues in the CDR3. Germline CDR1 reads SEHNR; CDR2 reads FQNEAQ (reference sequence). V dropped 0 bases and J dropped 4 bases, with 15 bases sitting between them.

The chain recombines TRBV19 with TRBJ2-1; D is perhaps TRBD1 (5 bases). Deletions cut 6 bases from V and 0 bases from J, with 15 bases between. The CDR3 runs 16 residues. The germline CDR1 and CDR2 sequences are LNHDA and SQIVND (reference sequence). Written as DNA, the CDR3 is TGTGCCAGTAGCCCCACAGGTACAAGCTCCTACAATGAGCAGTTCTTC. Translated: CASSPTGTSSYNEQFF.

This chain joins TRBV18 and TRBJ2-2; D may correspond to TRBD1 or TRBD2 (5 bases each). CDR1 and CDR2 from the germline V gene are KGHSH and LQKENI. V shed 2 bases and J shed 5 bases, with 18 bases lying between them. The CDR3 consists of 17 residues. CDR3 coding DNA: TGTGCCAGCTCACCATACCGGGACGGGCCAGGGACCGGGGAGCTGTTTTTT. This encodes CASSPYRDGPGTGELFF.

This clone was detected only once. The chain links TRBV29-1 to TRBJ1-1; D is possibly TRBD1 (5 bases). This CDR3 region has 13 residues. Trimming stripped 7 bases from V and 1 base from J, with 13 bases between. Germline V gene data show CDR1 as SQVTM and CDR2 as ANQGSEA. As DNA, the CDR3 is TGCAGCGCAGGAGGGGCAGCGAACACTGAAGCTTTCTTT. Translated: CSAGGAANTEAFF.

The chain has TRBV6-5 and TRBJ2-2; TRBD1 matches 11 bases. Per the germline V gene, CDR1 is MNHEY and CDR2 is SVGAGI. This CDR3 spans 15 amino acids. The ends lost 5 bases at V and 6 bases at J; junction bases unmatched: 5. The CDR3 loop is CASSTTGQGAGELFF. Written as DNA, the CDR3 is TGTGCCAGCAGTACGACGGGACAGGGGGCCGGGGAGCTGTTTTTT.

V usage is TRBV14 and J usage is TRBJ2-1, with D hard to call. Germline CDR1 SGHDN, CDR2 FVKESK. V lost 3 bases and J lost 8, with 14 bases in between. The CDR3 runs to 14 residues. CDR3 region: CASSQQFINDEQFF. The CDR3 DNA reads TGTGCCAGCAGCCAGCAATTCATCAATGATGAGCAGTTCTTC. The full variable domain, its missing parts supplied by reference TRBV14 and TRBJ2-1, is EAGVTQFPSHSVIEKGQTVTLRCDPISGHDNLYWYRRVMGKEIKFLLHFVKESKQDESGMPNNRFLAERTGGTYSTLKVQPAELEDSGVYFCASSQQFINDEQFFGPGTRLTVL.

The chain has TRBV6-5 and TRBJ1-5; D might be TRBD1 (5 bases). The germline gives CDR1 MNHEY, CDR2 SVGAGI. The length of the CDR3 is 14 residues. The V and J ends lost 0 bases and 6 bases respectively, with 9 bases between them. The CDR3 sequence is CASSYSSRVQPQHF. CDR3 DNA: TGTGCCAGCAGTTACTCGAGCAGGGTTCAGCCCCAGCATTTT.

This clone was seen a few times. The chain couples TRBV4-2 to TRBJ2-2; the D is unclear. V lost 2 bases and J lost 4, with 11 bases in between. There are 15 residues in the CDR3. CDR1 and CDR2 from the germline V gene are LGHNA and YNFKEQ. In DNA, the CDR3 is TGTGCCAGCAGCCAAACCCCTCTAAGCACCGGGGAGCTGTTTTTT. Residues: CASSQTPLSTGELFF.

The chain links TRBV2 to TRBJ2-1; 8 nucleotides match TRBD2. The germline gives CDR1 SNHLY, CDR2 FYNNEI. J was trimmed by 7 bases and V by 6 bases; bases with no gene match: 8. The CDR3 runs to 14 residues. The DNA of the CDR3 is TGTGCCAGCAGAGGACTAGCAGAACCTAATGAGCAGTTCTTC. Its protein is CASRGLAEPNEQFF.

The chain joins TRBV27 to TRBJ1-1; 9 positions match TRBD1. The junction had 10 bases not matched to a gene; V was cut back by 3 bases and J by 5 bases. There are 16 residues in the CDR3. The germline CDR1 and CDR2 sequences are MNHEY and SMNVEV (reference sequence). This chain's CDR3 is CASSFLRDRAGTEAFF. The DNA for the CDR3 is TGTGCCAGCAGTTTTCTCCGGGACAGGGCGGGAACTGAAGCTTTCTTT.

V and J are TRBV2 and TRBJ2-2; a possible D gene is TRBD2 (5 bases). Germline V gene data show CDR1 as SNHLY and CDR2 as FYNNEI. Trimming took off 4 bases at V and 4 bases at J, with 13 bases between the two ends. The CDR3 sequence is 15 residues long. The CDR3: CASSAGTWSTGELFF. The CDR3 DNA follows: TGTGCCAGCAGTGCGGGAACCTGGTCCACCGGGGAGCTGTTTTTT.

This clone came up once. The rearrangement uses TRBV27 and TRBJ1-5, with D unclear. The germline gives CDR1 MNHEY, CDR2 SMNVEV (reference sequence). Trimming stripped 3 bases from V and 4 bases from J, with 16 bases between. The CDR3 consists of 16 residues. CDR3 DNA sequence: TGTGCCAGCAGTTTCTCGATCGGGGATCGGAATCAGCCCCAGCATTTT. This translates into CASSFSIGDRNQPQHF.

V and J are TRBV4-1 and TRBJ2-7; no clear D gene. This CDR3 is built from 14 residues. The V end lost 1 base, the J end lost 0 bases, and 7 bases lay between the germline ends. CDR1 is MGHRA, CDR2 YSYEKL, per germline. The chain's CDR3 is CASSQVAVSYEQYF. CDR3 bases: TGCGCCAGCAGCCAAGTTGCAGTCTCCTACGAGCAGTACTTC.

The J gene is TRBJ1-5, the V gene TRBV28, with 10 nucleotides matching TRBD1. The junction had 11 bases not matched to a gene; V was cut back by 6 bases and J by 3 bases. Germline V lookup: CDR1 MDHEN, CDR2 SYDVKM. The CDR3 contains 17 residues. CDR3 nucleotide sequence: TGTGCCAGCAGCTTGTGGGGGGACAGGGGTTTCAATCAGCCCCAGCATTTT. It is translated as CASSLWGDRGFNQPQHF.

This chain uses TRBV6-5 with TRBJ2-7; 10 bases agree with TRBD1. The CDR3 loop spans 15 amino acids. The germline V gene has CDR1 MNHEY and CDR2 SVGAGI. With V trimmed by 6 bases and J by 3 bases, 8 bases remained unmatched. The DNA for the CDR3 is TGTGCCAGCAGCTACCGGGACAGGGGAGGCTACGAGCAGTACGTC. Protein sequence: CASSYRDRGGYEQYV.

V and J are TRBV5-4 and TRBJ2-1; D is ambiguous. The CDR3 is made up of 10 amino acids. CDR1 SGHNT and CDR2 YYREEE come from the germline V gene (reference sequence). Trimming stripped 7 bases from V and 6 bases from J, with 5 bases between. The CDR3 region is CASGGNEQFF. The CDR3, as DNA: TGTGCCAGCGGTGGCAATGAGCAGTTCTTC.